These T cell receptor beta chains were read from a single sample in a study of blood T cell repertoires in COVID-19. The method was immunoSEQ multiplex PCR; TCRdb's version includes in-frame clones alone and lacks a portion of them. This table has some 210,000 clones, 89% appearing once. Source material: peripheral blood. These receptors all come from a woman in her 40s with acute or convalescent COVID-19. Each CDR3 is given with its conserved first and last residue. The size field is filled for only some rows; it gives once, few, many or a size class.

j_gene: TRBJ1-2
abundance: NA
v_gene: TRBV6-5
CDR3aa: CASRLDRADGYTF

j_gene: TRBJ2-1
abundance: NA
v_gene: TRBV7-3
CDR3aa: CASSLTNGRANEQFF

j_gene: TRBJ1-6
abundance: few
v_gene: TRBV5-1
CDR3aa: CASSLAGGASYNSPLHF

j_gene: TRBJ2-1
abundance: NA
v_gene: TRBV6-4
CDR3aa: CASSDSPSGGADEQFF

j_gene: TRBJ1-2
abundance: NA
v_gene: TRBV14
CDR3aa: CASSRGQGFYYGYTF

j_gene: TRBJ2-1
abundance: NA
v_gene: TRBV6-1
CDR3aa: CASSERFGGNEQFF

j_gene: TRBJ2-1
abundance: NA
v_gene: TRBV24-1
CDR3aa: CATKSGGRGEQFF

j_gene: TRBJ2-6
abundance: NA
v_gene: TRBV11-3
CDR3aa: CASSTGQGSSGANVLTF

j_gene: TRBJ1-4
abundance: NA
v_gene: TRBV7-9
CDR3aa: CASSLQGATEKLFF

j_gene: TRBJ1-2
abundance: few
v_gene: TRBV19
CDR3aa: CASSRDRNYGYTF

j_gene: TRBJ2-3
abundance: once
v_gene: TRBV3-1/TRBV3-2
CDR3aa: CASSPFGGETDTQYF

j_gene: TRBJ1-4
abundance: NA
v_gene: TRBV19
CDR3aa: CASRYGFTNEKLFF

j_gene: TRBJ1-2
abundance: NA
v_gene: TRBV9
CDR3aa: CASSVGQGANGYTF

j_gene: TRBJ1-3
abundance: NA
v_gene: TRBV18
CDR3aa: CASSLSTVGNTIYF

j_gene: TRBJ1-4
abundance: NA
v_gene: TRBV5-1
CDR3aa: CASSLLRGTNEKLFF

j_gene: TRBJ1-2
abundance: NA
v_gene: TRBV7-2
CDR3aa: CASSLAGRGGGYTF

j_gene: TRBJ1-1
abundance: NA
v_gene: TRBV2
CDR3aa: CASSEAPGRYRDEAFF

j_gene: TRBJ1-5
abundance: NA
v_gene: TRBV2
CDR3aa: CASSARSRGSINQPQHF

j_gene: TRBJ2-2
abundance: NA
v_gene: TRBV19
CDR3aa: CATTSGGLLTGELFF

j_gene: TRBJ1-1
abundance: NA
v_gene: TRBV6-5
CDR3aa: CASSLLEGTTEAFF

j_gene: TRBJ1-2
abundance: NA
v_gene: TRBV10-3
CDR3aa: CAISEGSSNYGYTF

j_gene: TRBJ2-3
abundance: NA
v_gene: TRBV14
CDR3aa: CASSHGTAPKKYF

j_gene: TRBJ2-6
abundance: few
v_gene: TRBV15
CDR3aa: CATSSPSRGGGANVLTF

j_gene: TRBJ2-1
abundance: NA
v_gene: TRBV6-6
CDR3aa: CASSSRLGSSYNEQFF

j_gene: TRBJ2-5
abundance: NA
v_gene: TRBV2
CDR3aa: CASSVPGTGDLEVVEETQYF

j_gene: TRBJ2-4
abundance: NA
v_gene: TRBV2
CDR3aa: CASSEFLGVDQYF

j_gene: TRBJ1-1
abundance: NA
v_gene: TRBV3-1/TRBV3-2
CDR3aa: CASSHAPRSHTEAFF

j_gene: TRBJ1-2
abundance: NA
v_gene: TRBV2
CDR3aa: CASSEGSLRGYTF

j_gene: TRBJ1-5
abundance: NA
v_gene: TRBV5-1
CDR3aa: CASSLAGTGGNQPQHF

j_gene: TRBJ2-3
abundance: NA
v_gene: TRBV24-1
CDR3aa: CATSDLAQTDTQYF

j_gene: TRBJ1-2
abundance: few
v_gene: TRBV15
CDR3aa: CATSRDGDYGYTF

j_gene: TRBJ1-1
abundance: NA
v_gene: TRBV18
CDR3aa: CASSPGANTEAFF

j_gene: TRBJ2-6
abundance: NA
v_gene: TRBV5-1
CDR3aa: CASSLSRRSGANVLTF

j_gene: TRBJ1-1
abundance: NA
v_gene: TRBV28
CDR3aa: CASSRDRGWMNTEAFF

j_gene: TRBJ2-3
abundance: NA
v_gene: TRBV9
CDR3aa: CASSKGGLPGDTQYF

j_gene: TRBJ2-1
abundance: NA
v_gene: TRBV18
CDR3aa: CASSTGTGALVQFF

j_gene: TRBJ1-6
abundance: once
v_gene: TRBV12-2
CDR3aa: CASRLVGDRYPRGSNSPLHF

j_gene: TRBJ1-2
abundance: NA
v_gene: TRBV6-5
CDR3aa: CASSNLQGRGGYTF

j_gene: TRBJ1-2
abundance: NA
v_gene: TRBV3-1/TRBV3-2
CDR3aa: CAEDRESNYGYTF

j_gene: TRBJ1-3
abundance: NA
v_gene: TRBV5-1
CDR3aa: CASSSTGSGNTIYF

j_gene: TRBJ2-3
abundance: NA
v_gene: TRBV21-1
CDR3aa: CASSNSLTSPSTDTQYF

j_gene: TRBJ2-3
abundance: NA
v_gene: TRBV19
CDR3aa: CASSPTGTDTQYF

j_gene: TRBJ1-1
abundance: NA
v_gene: TRBV5-5
CDR3aa: CASSLGGTGAFF

j_gene: TRBJ1-5
abundance: NA
v_gene: TRBV19
CDR3aa: CASSIGQVWQPQHF

j_gene: TRBJ1-2
abundance: NA
v_gene: TRBV30
CDR3aa: CACGGGQGGGYTF

j_gene: TRBJ1-5
abundance: NA
v_gene: TRBV10-3
CDR3aa: CASSTGGNQPQHF

j_gene: TRBJ1-2
abundance: NA
v_gene: TRBV6-5
CDR3aa: CASRKGRGNYGYTF

j_gene: TRBJ1-1
abundance: NA
v_gene: TRBV5-8
CDR3aa: CASSADRVMNTEAFF

j_gene: TRBJ2-1
abundance: NA
v_gene: TRBV21-1
CDR3aa: CASSSRLAGNRNEQFF

j_gene: TRBJ1-3
abundance: NA
v_gene: TRBV6-5
CDR3aa: CASSRQSSGNTIYF